A single count supports the clone carrying this T cell receptor beta chain. What it recognizes is unknown. Profiling relied on immunoSEQ multiplex PCR, and the TCRdb table lists in-frame clones only, not all of them. The sample lists roughly 21,000 clones; around 87% were seen once. This CDR3 is built from 14 residues. The germline V gene encodes CDR1 KGHSH and CDR2 LQKENI. The V end lost 7 bases, the J end lost 4 bases, and 17 bases lay between the germline ends. The record originates from a study of chemoradiotherapy in HPV16-positive cancers. Across the whole study: Functional T-cell assays on a couple of HPV16-positive patients' cells defined candidate HPV-specific clones and common TCR motifs.

Study results and caveats: During treatment, candidate HPV-specific clones and E7-related motifs expanded in tumor.

The J gene is TRBJ2-7, the V gene TRBV18; D is unresolved. Material: blood, obtained from a patient who underwent chemoradiotherapy. The clonotype comes from a human donor with HPV-associated anogenital cancer. The CDR3 protein is CASWPGGRNYEQYF. The CDR3 DNA is TGTGCCAGCTGGCCGGGCGGCAGGAATTACGAGCAGTACTTC. Variable domain in full (rest from reference TRBV18 and TRBJ2-7): NAGVMQNPRHLVRRRGQEARLRCSPMKGHSHVYWYRQLPEEGLKFMVYLQKENIIDESGMPKERFSAEFPKEGPSILRIQQVVRGDSAAYFCASWPGGRNYEQYFGPGTRLTVT.